The present entry profiles one T cell receptor beta chain with its context. Per the original data handling: By means of reference gene primer amplification, nucleated cell counts were estimated. Assay: immunoSEQ multiplex PCR; the TCRdb copy retains only in-frame clones and omits some. The DNA was the basis for D and trimming; V, J and clone size are from that table. The repertoire holds about 210,000 clones, approximately 75% seen once, with about 9% in the top ten. The sample originates from a study of blood T cell repertoires in COVID-19. Looked up from germline, CDR1 is SNHLY and CDR2 is FYNNEI. The CDR3 is made up of 14 amino acids. The V segment lost 6 bases and the J segment 9 bases; nucleotides outside the gene matches: 7. Recruitment covered about two dozen US areas and drew participants whose ages spanned roughly 18 to 100 years.

The receptor comes from a man in his forties who had recovered from COVID-19. The material sequenced was PBMCs or T cells enriched from blood (not recorded which). The chain employs TRBV2 and TRBJ1-6; TRBD1 aligns across 8 bases. The CDR3 sequence: CASRVGTGVSPLHF. The CDR3 coding sequence is TGTGCCAGCAGGGTGGGGACAGGAGTTTCACCCCTCCACTTT.